The entry below gives a single TCR beta chain sequence along with its context. Its specificity is not known. These data originate in a study of chemoradiotherapy in HPV16-positive cancers. Study findings and constraints: The functional HPV-specific definition rests on just a couple of HPV16-positive patients. Non-HPV-specific T cells did not expand in tumors during treatment, whereas candidate HPV-specific clones and E7-related motifs did. HPV-responsive T-cell expansion during chemoradiotherapy was linked to improved recurrence-free survival in HPV16-positive patients.

The germline V gene encodes CDR1 SGHTA and CDR2 FQGTGA. There are 12 residues in the CDR3. Trimming removed 4 bases at V and 3 bases at J, with 3 bases between. Samples were taken several times over chemoradiotherapy. Generated by immunoSEQ multiplex PCR, the TCRdb table keeps only in-frame clones and is missing some. The sample shows about 3,200 clones, 70% to 80% of them seen only once. This chain connects TRBV7-3 to TRBJ2-2; D is ambiguous. Sample collection was performed from a patient who underwent chemoradiotherapy. This TCR came from a human donor with HPV-associated anogenital cancer. The CDR3 bases are TGTGCCAGCAGCTCTTACACCGGGGAGCTGTTTTTT. Its translation is CASSSYTGELFF. The full variable domain, in which reference TRBV7-3 and TRBJ2-2 provide the parts outside the CDR3, is GAGVSQTPSNKVTEKGKYVELRCDPISGHTALYWYRQSLGQGPEFLIYFQGTGAADDSGLPNDRFFAVRPEGSVSTLKIQRTERGDSAVYLCASSSYTGELFFGEGSRLTVL.